The sequence of this T cell receptor beta chain was determined in a study of T-cell reconstitution after alpha-beta-depleted transplantation in children. Study-wide findings and caveats: The origin of alpha-beta T cells about two months after transplant was reportedly several hundred expanded graft clones. Recipient T cells and thymic progenitors that survived were the source of the high TCRbeta diversity seen at day 60 in some patients. Newly made T cells mostly supplied T-cell counts and diversity one year after transplant.

Unique molecular identifiers were incorporated when the TCRbeta library was constructed. In TCRdb, the PCR reads were re-called with MiXCR into one record per CDR3 protein. Of 65,000 to 75,000 distinct CDR3 sequences in the sample, roughly 5.2% were seen once. The germline CDR1 and CDR2 sequences are LGHNA and YSLEER. The length of the CDR3 is 19 residues. The V gene lost 2 bases and the J gene lost 8 bases, with 28 bases spanning the gap. This clonotype was seen more than once but under ten times. Its antigen remains unknown. This sequence joins TRBV4-3 and TRBJ2-4, with a tentative D call TRBD1 (8 bases). The receptor was derived from a boy in the first two years of life who had a stem cell transplant for acute myeloid leukemia, so the T cells may come from the graft donor. The material sequenced was PBMCs, mostly from graft donor cells, taken 180 days after TCRalphabeta/CD19-depleted stem cell transplant. The CDR3, as DNA: TGCGCCAGCAGCCAAACGCTTCCGGGACAGGAAAGGCGGGGGTACATTCAGTACTTC. It is translated as CASSQTLPGQERRGYIQYF.